This TCR beta chain was profiled in a study of blood T cell repertoires in COVID-19. Study-wide background: Material from acute and convalescent COVID-19 was sourced from the United States, Italy and Spain. Nucleic acid was either cDNA or gDNA, and it came from T cells, B-cell-depleted T cells, or PBMCs.

Clones were sequenced by immunoSEQ multiplex PCR, and TCRdb holds only the in-frame ones, with some missing. The sample shows some 150,000 clones, around four fifths of them seen only once. The CDR3 has 14 amino acids. V shed 3 bases and J shed 5 bases, with 14 bases lying between them. Germline CDR1 SGDLS, CDR2 YYNGEE. What was sequenced was peripheral blood. This receptor was taken from a woman between 35 and 50 years old with active or convalescent COVID-19. The chain couples TRBV9 to TRBJ2-5; the D gene is possibly TRBD1 (5 bases). The DNA for the CDR3 is TGTGCCAGCAGCGAGACGCAGGGTGGGGAGACCCAGTACTTC. Its protein is CASSETQGGETQYF.